The rows below give T cell receptor beta chains drawn from one sample of a study of CD8 T cells in ankylosing spondylitis. From the 5' RACE reads, TCRdb called clonotypes with MiXCR, one entry per CDR3 protein. In the table there are some 220,000 distinct CDR3 sequences, roughly a tenth of which are singletons. Sequencing input: blood, either unsorted or a sorted T cell fraction (not recorded which). These receptors originate from a male donor with ankylosing spondylitis or in good health (not recorded which). Each CDR3 is given with its conserved first and last residue. The D gene is left open where the match is weak. The size field is filled for only some rows; it gives once, few, many or a size class.

V gene: TRBV20-1
D gene: TRBD1
J gene: TRBJ2-3
clone size: many
CDR3 DNA: TGCAGTGCCCGTCCTCACACAGGGGCCGGCACAGATACGCAGTATTTT
CDR3 protein: CSARPHTGAGTDTQYF

V gene: TRBV18
D gene: NA
J gene: TRBJ2-6
clone size: few
CDR3 DNA: TGTGCCAGCTCACAGAACCAGGGGGGGGCCAACGTCCTGACTTTC
CDR3 protein: CASSQNQGGANVLTF

V gene: TRBV7-4
D gene: NA
J gene: TRBJ2-7
clone size: many
CDR3 DNA: TGTGCCAGCAGCTCTGCGTCAGGGCCTATACCATACGAGCAGTACTTC
CDR3 protein: CASSSASGPIPYEQYF

V gene: TRBV5-1
D gene: TRBD2
J gene: TRBJ2-1
clone size: many
CDR3 DNA: TGCGCCAGCAGGCATCGGGGGGGAAACTTC
CDR3 protein: CASRHRGGNF

V gene: TRBV20-1
D gene: NA
J gene: TRBJ1-1
clone size: many
CDR3 DNA: TGCAGTGCTAAGGGGGGGGCCGGCACTGAAGCTTTCTTT
CDR3 protein: CSAKGGAGTEAFF

V gene: TRBV7-2
D gene: TRBD1
J gene: TRBJ2-4
clone size: NA
CDR3 DNA: TGTGCCAGCAGCTTAAGACAGGGTTCTGGGAACATTCAGTACTTC
CDR3 protein: CASSLRQGSGNIQYF

V gene: TRBV7-6
D gene: NA
J gene: TRBJ2-1
clone size: many
CDR3 DNA: TGTGCCAGCAGCATTACCGGCCTTTCCCCGAGTTTCTTC
CDR3 protein: CASSITGLSPSFF

V gene: TRBV30
D gene: TRBD1
J gene: TRBJ1-1
clone size: many
CDR3 DNA: TGTGCCTGGAGCCGGGACAGGGAAACTGAAGCTTTCTTT
CDR3 protein: CAWSRDRETEAFF

V gene: TRBV30
D gene: NA
J gene: TRBJ1-4
clone size: few
CDR3 DNA: TGTGCCTGCCGGCCACCCCAGGAAAAACTGTTTTTT
CDR3 protein: CACRPPQEKLFF

V gene: TRBV5-5
D gene: TRBD2
J gene: TRBJ2-7
clone size: many
CDR3 DNA: TGTGCCAGCAGCTTGTTTGGTAGCGGGACATTCGAGCAGTACTTC
CDR3 protein: CASSLFGSGTFEQYF

V gene: TRBV20-1
D gene: NA
J gene: TRBJ2-7
clone size: NA
CDR3 DNA: TGCAGTGCTAACCCCCGTCTCAGCTCCTACGAGCAGTACTTC
CDR3 protein: CSANPRLSSYEQYF

V gene: TRBV6-2/TRBV6-3
D gene: NA
J gene: TRBJ2-7
clone size: many
CDR3 DNA: TGTGCCAGCAGGGGACGTCCCCCTTCGTATTACTTC
CDR3 protein: CASRGRPPSYYF

V gene: TRBV5-1
D gene: NA
J gene: TRBJ2-2
clone size: many
CDR3 DNA: TGCGCCAGCAGCTGGGACTTCAACCCGGGCACCGGGGAGCTGTTTTTT
CDR3 protein: CASSWDFNPGTGELFF

V gene: TRBV20-1
D gene: NA
J gene: TRBJ1-2
clone size: many
CDR3 DNA: TGCAGTGCCGGAGACAGGTACCGCGGCTACACCTTC
CDR3 protein: CSAGDRYRGYTF

V gene: TRBV7-8
D gene: TRBD1
J gene: TRBJ1-2
clone size: few
CDR3 DNA: TGTGCCAGCAGCTTAGCCACCTATGGGACAGGGGGCGATGGCTACACCTTC
CDR3 protein: CASSLATYGTGGDGYTF

V gene: TRBV7-7
D gene: NA
J gene: TRBJ2-1
clone size: NA
CDR3 DNA: TGTGCCAGCAGCTTAGAAACAGGCACCGGCGAGCAGTTCTTC
CDR3 protein: CASSLETGTGEQFF

V gene: TRBV4-2
D gene: TRBD2
J gene: TRBJ2-7
clone size: many
CDR3 DNA: TGTGCCAGCAGCCAAGAACTAGCGGGAGGCGAGCAGTACTTC
CDR3 protein: CASSQELAGGEQYF

V gene: TRBV20-1
D gene: TRBD1
J gene: TRBJ2-2
clone size: few
CDR3 DNA: TGCAGTGCTACAGGGGGCAGGTCAGACGCCGGGGAGCTGTTTTTT
CDR3 protein: CSATGGRSDAGELFF

V gene: TRBV10-3
D gene: NA
J gene: TRBJ1-4
clone size: many
CDR3 DNA: TGTGCCATCGAAAAACTGTTTTTT
CDR3 protein: CAIEKLFF

V gene: TRBV6-2/TRBV6-3
D gene: NA
J gene: TRBJ2-2
clone size: many
CDR3 DNA: TGTGCCAGCATACGAGGGACTCACCTATTTTCGAACACCGGGGAGCTGTTTTTT
CDR3 protein: CASIRGTHLFSNTGELFF

V gene: TRBV10-3
D gene: TRBD2
J gene: TRBJ2-2
clone size: many
CDR3 DNA: TGTGCCATCAGTCGGCTAGCGGGAGACACCGGGGAGCTGTTTTTT
CDR3 protein: CAISRLAGDTGELFF

V gene: TRBV7-9
D gene: NA
J gene: TRBJ2-1
clone size: NA
CDR3 DNA: TGTGCCAGCACCCTCGGCCGGAGCTCCTACAATGAGCAGTTCTTC
CDR3 protein: CASTLGRSSYNEQFF

V gene: TRBV12-3/TRBV12-4
D gene: TRBD2
J gene: TRBJ2-5
clone size: many
CDR3 DNA: TGTGCCAGCAGTCCGGGTGCGAGACTAGCGGTAAAAGAGACCCAGTACTTC
CDR3 protein: CASSPGARLAVKETQYF

V gene: TRBV11-2
D gene: NA
J gene: TRBJ2-1
clone size: few
CDR3 DNA: TGTGCCAGCAGCTTCCCATCCTTAACAGGGTTGCCCTACAATGAGCAGTTCTTC
CDR3 protein: CASSFPSLTGLPYNEQFF

V gene: TRBV19
D gene: NA
J gene: TRBJ2-2
clone size: many
CDR3 DNA: TGTGCCAGTAGTCGCCCGTACACCGGGGAGCTGTTTTTT
CDR3 protein: CASSRPYTGELFF

V gene: TRBV20-1
D gene: NA
J gene: TRBJ2-7
clone size: NA
CDR3 DNA: TGCAGTGCTAGAACTAGTACTACCTACGAGCAGTACTTC
CDR3 protein: CSARTSTTYEQYF

V gene: TRBV25-1
D gene: NA
J gene: TRBJ2-5
clone size: many
CDR3 DNA: TGTGCCAGCAGTGTAATGGACGGCCTTCAAGAGACCCAGTACTTC
CDR3 protein: CASSVMDGLQETQYF

V gene: TRBV6-6
D gene: TRBD1
J gene: TRBJ1-1
clone size: NA
CDR3 DNA: TGTGCCAGCAGGTCCGGACAGGAGGAAGCTTTCTTT
CDR3 protein: CASRSGQEEAFF

V gene: TRBV2
D gene: TRBD2
J gene: TRBJ2-1
clone size: NA
CDR3 DNA: TGTGCCAGCAGTGAAGCGCTTCGGCTAGCGGGAGGAGGAAATGAGCAGTTCTTC
CDR3 protein: CASSEALRLAGGGNEQFF

V gene: TRBV7-2
D gene: NA
J gene: TRBJ1-1
clone size: few
CDR3 DNA: TGTGCCAGCAGCTTATTCCTCGAGGGAGCTTTCTTT
CDR3 protein: CASSLFLEGAFF

V gene: TRBV30
D gene: NA
J gene: TRBJ2-1
clone size: many
CDR3 DNA: TGTGCCTGGAACCGCGTAGACAATGAGCAGTTCTTC
CDR3 protein: CAWNRVDNEQFF

V gene: TRBV5-1
D gene: TRBD1
J gene: TRBJ2-2
clone size: many
CDR3 DNA: TGCGCCAGCAGCTCCGGGACAGGGAACACCGGGGAGCTGTTTTTT
CDR3 protein: CASSSGTGNTGELFF

V gene: TRBV24-1
D gene: NA
J gene: TRBJ2-3
clone size: many
CDR3 DNA: TGTGCCACCAATTCAGGGAGCACAGATACGCAGTATTTT
CDR3 protein: CATNSGSTDTQYF

V gene: TRBV25-1
D gene: TRBD1
J gene: TRBJ2-3
clone size: many
CDR3 DNA: TGTGCCAGCGCCTCCCCCGCAACAGGGGCAGATACGCAGTATTTT
CDR3 protein: CASASPATGADTQYF

V gene: TRBV12-3/TRBV12-4
D gene: NA
J gene: TRBJ2-1
clone size: many
CDR3 DNA: TGTGCCAGCACCTCAGCCAATGAGCAGTTCTTC
CDR3 protein: CASTSANEQFF

V gene: TRBV12-3/TRBV12-4
D gene: TRBD1
J gene: TRBJ1-2
clone size: many
CDR3 DNA: TGTGCCAGCAGTTTGGGACAGGGGGCTCGGAGCTATGGCTACACCTTC
CDR3 protein: CASSLGQGARSYGYTF

V gene: TRBV11-1
D gene: NA
J gene: TRBJ2-1
clone size: many
CDR3 DNA: TGTGCCAGCAGTCCCTATACCGGTGAGCAGTTCTTC
CDR3 protein: CASSPYTGEQFF

V gene: TRBV5-1
D gene: TRBD1
J gene: TRBJ1-2
clone size: many
CDR3 DNA: TGCGCCAGCAGCAAATGGACAGGGGGCGAAACTAAGGGCTACACCTTC
CDR3 protein: CASSKWTGGETKGYTF

V gene: TRBV7-2
D gene: TRBD1
J gene: TRBJ1-5
clone size: few
CDR3 DNA: TGTGCCAGCAGCATCTGGACAGGAACGAATCAGCCCCAGCATTTT
CDR3 protein: CASSIWTGTNQPQHF

V gene: TRBV18
D gene: NA
J gene: TRBJ2-7
clone size: NA
CDR3 DNA: TGTGCCAGCTCACCAAGCCAGGGGACCTACGAGCAGTACTTC
CDR3 protein: CASSPSQGTYEQYF

V gene: TRBV7-2
D gene: NA
J gene: TRBJ1-2
clone size: NA
CDR3 DNA: TGTGCCAGCAGCTTAGCCGGGGAAAAGGGAGGCTACACCTTC
CDR3 protein: CASSLAGEKGGYTF

V gene: TRBV7-8
D gene: TRBD2
J gene: TRBJ2-1
clone size: many
CDR3 DNA: TGTGCCAGCAGCTTAGGAGGAGGACTAGCGGGGGGCTATGAGCAGTTCTTC
CDR3 protein: CASSLGGGLAGGYEQFF

V gene: TRBV20-1
D gene: NA
J gene: TRBJ1-1
clone size: many
CDR3 DNA: TGCAGTGCTACCCGACAGATGAACACTGAAGCTTTCTTT
CDR3 protein: CSATRQMNTEAFF

V gene: TRBV5-1
D gene: TRBD1
J gene: TRBJ1-1
clone size: many
CDR3 DNA: TGCGCCAGCAGCGACGGGACAGGGGCCCGAGGGACTGAAGCTTTCTTT
CDR3 protein: CASSDGTGARGTEAFF

V gene: TRBV5-1
D gene: NA
J gene: TRBJ2-3
clone size: many
CDR3 DNA: TGCGCCAGCCAGGGGGGGCTAGCGGGAGATACGCAGTATTTT
CDR3 protein: CASQGGLAGDTQYF

V gene: TRBV29-1
D gene: TRBD1
J gene: TRBJ2-5
clone size: many
CDR3 DNA: TGCAGCGTTGGACAGGGAAGCCGAGAGACCCAGTACTTC
CDR3 protein: CSVGQGSRETQYF

V gene: TRBV5-1
D gene: TRBD1
J gene: TRBJ2-7
clone size: NA
CDR3 DNA: TGCGCCAGCAGCTCCCGACAGGGGGGACACGAGCAGTACTTC
CDR3 protein: CASSSRQGGHEQYF

V gene: TRBV6-1
D gene: NA
J gene: TRBJ2-3
clone size: many
CDR3 DNA: TGTGCCATCCGGCCGAGCACAGATACGCAGTATTTT
CDR3 protein: CAIRPSTDTQYF

V gene: TRBV6-1
D gene: NA
J gene: TRBJ2-1
clone size: NA
CDR3 DNA: TGTGCCAGCACACCGGCAGCCCACAATGAGCAGTTCTTC
CDR3 protein: CASTPAAHNEQFF

V gene: TRBV30
D gene: TRBD2
J gene: TRBJ2-2
clone size: many
CDR3 DNA: TGTGCCTGGCGGCCTAGGACTAGCTTCAACACCGGGGAGCTGTTTTTT
CDR3 protein: CAWRPRTSFNTGELFF

V gene: TRBV20-1
D gene: TRBD1
J gene: TRBJ1-2
clone size: NA
CDR3 DNA: TGCAGTGCTAGATTGGGGACAGGGGATGGCTACACCTTC
CDR3 protein: CSARLGTGDGYTF

V gene: TRBV4-2
D gene: NA
J gene: TRBJ2-5
clone size: many
CDR3 DNA: TGTGCCAGCAGCCAAGCGAGGGCAGCCCAAGAGACCCAGTACTTC
CDR3 protein: CASSQARAAQETQYF

V gene: TRBV7-9
D gene: TRBD2
J gene: TRBJ2-1
clone size: NA
CDR3 DNA: TGTGCCAGCAGAACAGCGGGGGTATGTGAGCAGTTCTTC
CDR3 protein: CASRTAGVCEQFF

V gene: TRBV30
D gene: NA
J gene: TRBJ1-1
clone size: NA
CDR3 DNA: TGTGCCTGGTCAAAGGCCTGGTCTGAAGCTTTCTTT
CDR3 protein: CAWSKAWSEAFF

V gene: TRBV12-3/TRBV12-4
D gene: TRBD1
J gene: TRBJ2-7
clone size: few
CDR3 DNA: TGTGCCAGCAGTTTCGGGGACAGGCCAGAGAAGCAGTACTTC
CDR3 protein: CASSFGDRPEKQYF

V gene: TRBV6-5
D gene: NA
J gene: TRBJ1-4
clone size: few
CDR3 DNA: TGTGCCAGCAGTTACTCGATAGTAACTAATGAAAAACTGTTTTTT
CDR3 protein: CASSYSIVTNEKLFF

V gene: TRBV12-3/TRBV12-4
D gene: NA
J gene: TRBJ2-2
clone size: few
CDR3 DNA: TGTGCCAGCAGTTTAGCGGGAGCGGACGGGGAGCTGTTTTTT
CDR3 protein: CASSLAGADGELFF

V gene: TRBV10-3
D gene: NA
J gene: TRBJ2-3
clone size: NA
CDR3 DNA: TGTGCCATCAGTGATTGGGCGATCACAGATACGCAGTATTTT
CDR3 protein: CAISDWAITDTQYF

V gene: TRBV25-1
D gene: NA
J gene: TRBJ1-1
clone size: many
CDR3 DNA: TGTGCCAGCGCCAGAGGCGGGGGGACTGAAGCTTTCTTT
CDR3 protein: CASARGGGTEAFF

V gene: TRBV7-2
D gene: NA
J gene: TRBJ1-6
clone size: many
CDR3 DNA: TGTGCCAGCAGCTCCGACGGACCGCGTTTGGCACCCCTCCACTTT
CDR3 protein: CASSSDGPRLAPLHF